This T cell receptor (beta chain) came from a study of blood T cells in healthy people across ages. General study points: Diversity estimates drawn from one million T cells were deemed underestimates. Long-lived and aged donors differed, with more naive CD4+ cells and higher diversity in the long-lived.

Germline V lookup: CDR1 MGHRA, CDR2 YSYEKL. The J segment lost 3 bases and the V segment lost 6 bases, leaving 11 bases of the junction unmatched. This CDR3 contains 15 residues. Only a few counts were recorded for this clonotype. No antigen is known for it. A sample-barcoded 5' primer and a J-beta primer mix were used in a second PCR of roughly 7 to 12 cycles. Via MiXCR, TCRdb re-called the 5' RACE reads, giving one row per CDR3 protein. The sample records 2 million or so distinct CDR3 sequences, 40% to 55% being singletons. The TCR originated in a woman in her forties in good health. This rearrangement joins TRBV4-1 to TRBJ2-7, with 7 bases matching TRBD2. The sequenced sample was blood. The CDR3 reads CASSPLANLYYEQYF. The CDR3 region has the DNA TGCGCCAGCAGTCCACTAGCGAACCTTTACTACGAGCAGTACTTC.